What follows are 21 T cell receptor beta chains derived from one specimen sequenced in a study of T cells in localized non-small cell lung cancer. Profiled with immunoSEQ multiplex PCR; TCRdb holds only in-frame clones, not every one. The sample yields around 24,000 clones, about nine tenths seen once. The specimen was peripheral blood, collected before any cancer treatment. The receptor source for this set is a man aged 40 to 75 with stage I squamous cell lung carcinoma.

The gene calls are TRBV9 and TRBJ1-1, with D uncertain. The CDR3 covers 16 residues. V was trimmed by 0 bases and J by 7 bases, leaving 19 bases between them. Germline CDR1 reads SGDLS; CDR2 reads YYNGEE. This CDR3 is CASSVDPDFLGNEAFF. In nucleotides, the CDR3 is TGTGCCAGCAGCGTAGACCCGGACTTCCTCGGAAATGAAGCTTTCTTT.

The V gene is TRBV19, the J gene TRBJ1-2; D is undetermined. Looked up from germline, CDR1 is LNHDA and CDR2 is SQIVND (reference sequence). The germline V and J ends were trimmed by 9 bases and 4 bases, with 15 bases remaining between them. The CDR3 contains 13 residues. CDR3 DNA sequence: TGTGCCAGCTCCCCCACACAATTCTATGGCTACACCTTC. As protein: CASSPTQFYGYTF.

The chain links TRBV28 to TRBJ1-4; TRBD1 matches 8 bases. The CDR3 loop spans 16 amino acids. Unmatched junction bases numbered 6, after V lost 6 bases and J lost 0 bases. Germline V CDR1 and CDR2: MDHEN, SYDVKM. CDR3 region: CASSFDRGSTNEKLFF. The CDR3 nucleotides read TGTGCCAGCAGCTTTGACAGGGGATCAACTAATGAAAAACTGTTTTTT.

CDR3: CASSPERGGLDEQYF. CDR3 coding DNA: TGTGCCAGCAGCCCCGAGCGGGGGGGCCTGGACGAGCAGTACTTC. The chain carries TRBV11-2 and TRBJ2-7, with 10 nucleotides matching TRBD2. CDR1 is SGHAT and CDR2 is FQNNGV in the germline V gene. The CDR3 spans 15 residues. With 5 bases clipped from V and 5 bases from J, the junction kept 9 bases outside the gene matches.

J is TRBJ1-2 and V is TRBV5-3; the D is unclear. TRBV5-3 is annotated as an ORF whose role is uncertain. The CDR3 runs to 15 residues. V lost 0 bases and J lost 5, with 14 bases in between. Here the CDR3 DNA reads TGTGCCAGAAGCTTGGTCGACCGACGGAGGTATGGCTACACCTTC. Its translation: CARSLVDRRRYGYTF.

V is TRBV27 and J is TRBJ1-1; D is perhaps TRBD1 (6 bases). The CDR3 consists of 12 residues. V lost 6 bases, J lost 12 bases, and 17 bases lay in between. The germline V gene has CDR1 MNHEY and CDR2 SMNVEV (reference sequence). The CDR3 nucleotides read TGTGCCAGCAGACTTGGCAGGGGTCTTACTTTCTTT. As protein: CASRLGRGLTFF.

The V gene is TRBV7-2, the J gene TRBJ1-5; D is uncertain. CDR3 size: 15 residues. Germline V lookup: CDR1 SGHTA, CDR2 FQGNSA. Trimming stripped 5 bases from V and 4 bases from J, with 15 bases between. For the CDR3, the DNA is TGTGCCAGCAGCCCTTCGGGTCCCGAAAATCAGCCCCAGCATTTT. It encodes CASSPSGPENQPQHF.

This chain uses TRBV10-3 with TRBJ2-2, with D perhaps matching TRBD2 (5 bases). V dropped 9 bases and J dropped 0 bases, with 14 bases sitting between them. CDR1 and CDR2 from the germline V gene are ENHRY and SYGVKD. The length of the CDR3 is 15 residues. CDR3 loop: CAIQSGSTNTGELFF. The CDR3 DNA is TGTGCCATTCAGTCGGGGTCAACGAACACCGGGGAGCTGTTTTTT.

The rearrangement joins TRBV7-6 to TRBJ2-2; perhaps TRBD2 as D (5 bases). The CDR3 is 18 amino acids. Trimming pared 1 base from V and 3 bases from J, leaving 18 bases between. The germline V gene has CDR1 SGHVS and CDR2 FNYEAQ. The CDR3 region is CASSLVTAGVRDTGELFF. CDR3 sequence (DNA): TGTGCCAGCAGCTTAGTCACCGCCGGGGTACGAGACACCGGGGAGCTGTTTTTT.

The chain employs TRBV19 and TRBJ1-2, with D perhaps matching TRBD1 (6 bases). This CDR3 has 15 amino acids. The germline CDR1 and CDR2 sequences are LNHDA and SQIVND (reference sequence). The V end was cut by 9 bases, the J end by 0 bases, with 17 bases between. CDR3 nucleotide sequence: TGTGCCAGCCTTGGGACACAGCTGGCTAACTATGGCTACACCTTC. It is translated as CASLGTQLANYGYTF.

This clone was counted between two and nine times. This chain uses TRBV5-4 with TRBJ1-6; 9 bases align to TRBD1. Germline values: CDR1 SGHNT, CDR2 YYREEE (reference sequence). J lost 9 bases, V lost 9 bases, and 7 bases had no gene match. This CDR3 has 13 amino acids. In DNA, the CDR3 is TGTGCCACACAGGGGGCCGTAGGTTCACCCCTCCACTTT. Its protein product is CATQGAVGSPLHF.

The V gene is TRBV11-2, the J gene TRBJ1-1; a weak D match, TRBD1 (6 bases). V was pared by 4 bases and J by 2 bases, with 17 bases between. The CDR3 extends over 16 amino acids. Germline V CDR1 and CDR2: SGHAT, FQNNGV. The CDR3 region has the DNA TGTGCCAGCAGCTCTACATACAGGGTAAAAAACACTGAAGCTTTCTTT. Encoded protein: CASSSTYRVKNTEAFF.

V usage is TRBV7-9 and J usage is TRBJ1-1; possibly TRBD1 for D (6 bases). Germline V gives CDR1 SEHNR, CDR2 FQNEAQ (reference sequence). The CDR3 has 14 amino acids. V was shortened by 5 bases and J by 5 bases, with 15 bases between the two germline ends. The DNA for the CDR3 is TGTGCCAGCAGCGTTACAGGGATCCGGACTGAAGCTTTCTTT. Translated, it gives CASSVTGIRTEAFF.

The chain is built from TRBV19 and TRBJ2-1; D possibly corresponds to TRBD2 (6 bases). The CDR3 runs to 13 residues. Trimming pared 6 bases from V and 6 bases from J, leaving 12 bases between. The germline V gene has CDR1 LNHDA and CDR2 SQIVND (reference sequence). As DNA, the CDR3 is TGTGCCAGTAGCAATTTCGGGAGCAATGAGCAGTTCTTC. Protein: CASSNFGSNEQFF.

CDR3 DNA sequence: TGTGCCAGCAGAGGGACAGGGGGCACTGAAGCTTTCTTT. It encodes CASRGTGGTEAFF. V gene TRBV2 combines with J gene TRBJ1-1; 11 bases fit TRBD1. CDR3 size: 13 residues. Per the germline V gene, CDR1 is SNHLY and CDR2 is FYNNEI. V was pared by 6 bases and J by 4 bases, with 1 base of the junction left unmatched.

This chain uses TRBV28 with TRBJ2-5, with no clear D. Germline V CDR1 and CDR2: MDHEN, SYDVKM. V lost 4 bases to trimming and J lost 2 bases, with 17 bases between them. The CDR3 contains 16 residues. The CDR3 DNA reads TGTGCCAGCAGTTCCACCCAAACAGAGACGCAAGAGACCCAGTACTTC. It codes for CASSSTQTETQETQYF.

This clone was seen only once. The rearrangement uses TRBV21-1 and TRBJ1-2. TRBV21-1 is a pseudogene. The CDR3 runs to 14 residues. The CDR3 spells CASSPRGVNYGYTF. The CDR3 DNA reads as TGTGCCAGCAGCCCCCGGGGGGTTAACTATGGCTACACCTTC.

V usage is TRBV9 and J usage is TRBJ1-2, with 7 bases identical to TRBD1. The CDR3 has 14 amino acids. Germline CDR1 reads SGDLS; CDR2 reads YYNGEE. V lost 0 bases, J lost 6 bases, and 5 bases stayed unmatched. The CDR3 DNA follows: TGTGCCAGCAGCGTAGGTCGGGGGACAGATGGCTACACCTTC. It translates to CASSVGRGTDGYTF.

The V call is TRBV7-9, the J call TRBJ1-4; tentative D call: TRBD1 (5 bases). The V and J ends lost 0 bases and 8 bases respectively, with 7 bases between them. CDR3 length: 13 residues. The V gene's germline CDR1 is SEHNR and CDR2 FQNEAQ (reference sequence). Here the CDR3 reads CASSLAGTEKLFF. The CDR3 coding sequence is TGTGCCAGCAGCTTAGCTGGGACCGAAAAACTGTTTTTT.

The gene calls are TRBV6-5 and TRBJ1-1, with TRBD1 identical over 8 bases. V dropped 2 bases and J dropped 3; count of bases not matched to a gene: 5. This CDR3 comprises 15 residues. Germline CDR1 reads MNHEY; CDR2 reads SVGAGI. The CDR3 coding sequence is TGTGCCAGCAGTTACACGACAGGGGATGACACTGAAGCTTTCTTT. Residues: CASSYTTGDDTEAFF.

The J gene is TRBJ1-2, the V gene TRBV5-6, with D perhaps matching TRBD1 (5 bases). The CDR3 has 13 residues. Trimming shortened V by 4 bases and J by 8 bases, and 15 bases separated the two germline ends. Germline V lookup: CDR1 SGHDT, CDR2 YYEEEE. The CDR3 coding sequence is TGTGCCAGCAGCGAGGGGCCCGTGGGAGGCTACACCTTC. The encoded protein is CASSEGPVGGYTF.